The 19 T cell receptor beta chains listed next were all sequenced from one sample in a study of cytomegalovirus exposure and HLA in healthy donors. The primer mix had 60 Vbeta and 13 Jbeta primers. Sequencing was performed with immunoSEQ multiplex PCR; in TCRdb, only in-frame clones are kept and a portion is missing. This sample has fewer than 150,000 clones, with 65% to 85% found just once. The sample consisted of PBMCs. These receptors all come from a man aged 50-59 years in good health and CMV-seropositive.

The chain carries TRBV18 and TRBJ2-6; no clear D gene. The germline V and J ends were trimmed by 8 bases and 2 bases, with 10 bases remaining between them. Germline V gene sequence: CDR1 KGHSH, CDR2 LQKENI. The CDR3 is 14 residues long. In nucleotides, the CDR3 is TGTGCCAGCAGATCTAGGACTGGGGCCAACGTCCTGACTTTC. Protein product: CASRSRTGANVLTF.

J is TRBJ1-2 and V is TRBV5-4, with D uncertain. Trimming took 5 bases from V and 4 from J, leaving 18 bases between them. Germline CDR1 SGHNT, CDR2 YYREEE (reference sequence). The CDR3 extends over 15 amino acids. CDR3 region: CASSFGGSAFYGYTF. DNA of the CDR3: TGTGCCAGCAGTTTCGGAGGGAGCGCGTTCTATGGCTACACCTTC.

The chain joins TRBV10-3 to TRBJ1-1, with TRBD1 as a possible D gene (6 bases). V lost 4 bases and J lost 1, with 10 bases in between. This CDR3 has 14 residues. Germline-derived CDR1 and CDR2 are ENHRY and SYGVKD. CDR3 DNA: TGTGCCATCAGTGGAAAAGGGGGGAACACTGAAGCTTTCTTT. It encodes CAISGKGGNTEAFF.

V and J are TRBV28 and TRBJ2-5; 14 positions match TRBD2. The germline gives CDR1 MDHEN, CDR2 SYDVKM. After removal of 3 bases from V and 5 bases from J, the junction contained 14 bases not matched to a gene. The CDR3 extends over 19 amino acids. The CDR3 nucleotides are TGTGCCAGCAGTTTTTTGGGCGGACTAGCGGGAGGAGGAGGGGAGACCCAGTACTTC. Translated: CASSFLGGLAGGGGETQYF.

V usage is TRBV7-9 and J usage is TRBJ2-7, with D possibly matching TRBD2 (7 bases). The germline CDR1 and CDR2 sequences are SEHNR and FQNEAQ (reference sequence). The length of the CDR3 is 16 residues. V lost 0 bases to trimming and J lost 5 bases, with 17 bases between them. CDR3 residues: CASSLAGLRGPDEQYF. The CDR3 nucleotides are TGTGCCAGCAGCTTAGCAGGTTTGCGGGGGCCTGACGAGCAGTACTTC.

The V call is TRBV6-6, the J call TRBJ1-5, with 9 bases aligning to TRBD1. Germline-derived CDR1 and CDR2 are MNHNY and SVGAGI (reference sequence). The length of the CDR3 is 15 residues. The V segment lost 5 bases and the J segment 6 bases; nucleotides outside the gene matches: 8. This CDR3 reads CASSARTGGPQPQHF. The CDR3, as DNA: TGTGCCAGCAGTGCCCGAACAGGGGGCCCTCAGCCCCAGCATTTT.

The chain employs TRBV7-9 and TRBJ2-7; 9 positions agree with TRBD2. V lost 3 bases to trimming and J lost 7 bases; unmatched junction nucleotides: 7. Germline values: CDR1 SEHNR, CDR2 FQNEAQ (reference sequence). This CDR3 is built from 14 residues. CDR3 amino acids: CASSLTSGLGEQYF. DNA for the CDR3: TGTGCCAGCAGCTTGACTAGCGGACTGGGAGAGCAGTACTTC.

The V and J genes are TRBV7-2 and TRBJ1-1; no clear D gene. The CDR3 length is 14 residues. Germline lookup yields CDR1 SGHTA and CDR2 FQGNSA. The V end lost 0 bases, the J end lost 0 bases, and 5 bases lay between the germline ends. In nucleotides, the CDR3 is TGTGCCAGCAGCTTAGCCAGTGTGAACACTGAAGCTTTCTTT. The encoded protein is CASSLASVNTEAFF.

The rearrangement uses TRBV2 and TRBJ2-3, with a possible D match to TRBD1 (5 bases). This CDR3 has 12 residues. Germline V gives CDR1 SNHLY, CDR2 FYNNEI. V lost 6 bases to trimming and J lost 2 bases, with 6 bases between them. The CDR3 sequence: CASRDTTDTQYF. As DNA, the CDR3 is TGTGCCAGCAGGGACACCACAGATACGCAGTATTTT.

The chain recombines TRBV6-6 with TRBJ2-3, with 9 bases fitting TRBD2. The CDR3 is made up of 14 amino acids. Per germline, CDR1 MNHNY and CDR2 SVGAGI (reference sequence). The ends lost 6 bases at V and 4 bases at J; junction bases unmatched: 5. DNA of the CDR3: TGTGCCAGCAGGCCGGGACTAGCTTCAGATACGCAGTATTTT. Translated, it gives CASRPGLASDTQYF.

The CDR3 region is CASSVGSGMDEQFF. The CDR3 region has the DNA TGCGCCAGCTCGGTCGGAAGCGGGATGGATGAGCAGTTCTTC. The rearrangement links TRBV4-1 to TRBJ2-1; 7 bases are a match to TRBD2. The CDR3 sequence is 14 residues long. The junction had 12 bases not matched to a gene; V was cut back by 8 bases and J by 8 bases. Germline V gene sequence: CDR1 MGHRA, CDR2 YSYEKL.

This sequence joins TRBV7-2 and TRBJ1-2, with 7 positions matching TRBD1. This CDR3 has 13 residues. With 5 bases clipped from V and 8 bases from J, the junction kept 8 bases outside the gene matches. Germline CDR1 is SGHTA and CDR2 is FQGNSA. The CDR3 DNA is TGTGCCAGCAGCGATAGACAGGGAGGAGGCTACACCTTC. It yields the protein CASSDRQGGGYTF. The full variable domain, rest sourced from reference TRBV7-2 and TRBJ1-2, is GAGVSQSPSNKVTEKGKDVELRCDPISGHTALYWYRQSLGQGLEFLIYFQGNSAPDKSGLPSDRFSAERTGGSVSTLTIQRTQQEDSAVYLCASSDRQGGGYTFGSGTRLTVV.

This chain links TRBV2 with TRBJ1-1; D not resolved. Per germline, CDR1 SNHLY and CDR2 FYNNEI. The CDR3 is made up of 12 amino acids. V lost 5 bases, J lost 6 bases, and 10 bases lay in between. The CDR3 bases are TGTGCCAGCAGTATTACTAGTGCTGAAGCTTTCTTT. Its protein product is CASSITSAEAFF.

The J gene is TRBJ1-1, the V gene TRBV7-9, with D maybe TRBD1 (6 bases). Trimming removed 5 bases at V and 6 bases at J, with 13 bases between. This CDR3 spans 13 amino acids. Looked up from germline, CDR1 is SEHNR and CDR2 is FQNEAQ (reference sequence). The CDR3 protein is CASSIYREAEAFF. The CDR3 nucleotides are TGTGCCAGCAGCATATACAGGGAAGCTGAAGCTTTCTTT.

The table lists this clone with a few counts. V usage is TRBV4-1 and J usage is TRBJ1-2; D is perhaps TRBD1 (6 bases). The CDR3 consists of 15 residues. Looked up from germline, CDR1 is MGHRA and CDR2 is YSYEKL. V was clipped by 0 bases and J by 5 bases, with 13 bases between them. As DNA, the CDR3 is TGCGCCAGCAGCCAAGATTCAACAGGGAGTTATGGCTACACCTTC. The encoded protein is CASSQDSTGSYGYTF.

V usage is TRBV28 and J usage is TRBJ2-2; TRBD1 is a possible D gene (6 bases). This CDR3 spans 18 amino acids. Trimming pared 6 bases from V and 0 bases from J, leaving 20 bases between. Per the germline V gene, CDR1 is MDHEN and CDR2 is SYDVKM. The CDR3 DNA is TGTGCCAGCAGCTGGCCGGGACAATTTAGAACGAACACCGGGGAGCTGTTTTTT. Residues: CASSWPGQFRTNTGELFF.

The chain uses TRBV5-1 and TRBJ2-2; maybe TRBD2 (5 bases). This CDR3 has 15 residues. Trimming left V 4 bases short and J 0 bases short, with 10 bases between. Germline V gene lookup returns CDR1 SGHRS and CDR2 YFSETQ. The CDR3 loop reads CASSLGLANTGELFF. Here the CDR3 DNA reads TGCGCCAGCAGCCTCGGACTTGCGAACACCGGGGAGCTGTTTTTT.

The chain combines TRBV6-6 with TRBJ2-3, with 10 bases lining up with TRBD2. The CDR3 consists of 16 residues. Germline V gene sequence: CDR1 MNHNY, CDR2 SVGAGI (reference sequence). J was trimmed by 3 bases and V by 6 bases; bases with no gene match: 9. The CDR3 here is CASSSPLAGETDTQYF. The CDR3, as DNA: TGTGCCAGCAGCTCACCCCTAGCGGGGGAAACAGATACGCAGTATTTT.

DNA of the CDR3: TGCGCCAGCAGCCTCGGGATTCGAGGGACTAGCACAGATACGCAGTATTTT. Translated, it gives CASSLGIRGTSTDTQYF. This sequence joins TRBV5-1 and TRBJ2-3, with D perhaps matching TRBD2 (6 bases). V gave up 4 bases and J gave up 0 bases, with 18 bases separating them. Germline V gives CDR1 SGHRS, CDR2 YFSETQ. The CDR3 length is 17 residues.